One and the same sample provided the 31 T cell receptor beta chains below, sequenced in a study of shared clonotypes between healthy human individuals. Produced via immunoSEQ multiplex PCR; TCRdb's table is partial and in-frame only. The data contain 1.6 million or so clones, 97% to 99% of them singletons. The sequenced sample was naive CD4+ T cells sorted from blood. Indicated subset: CD45RA+ positively selected. The receptors stem from a man aged 30-40 years in good health.

This clone came up once. The rearrangement uses TRBV6-1 and TRBJ2-1; 9 positions agree with TRBD1. Germline assignment: CDR1 MNHNS and CDR2 SASEGT. With 4 bases clipped from V and 3 bases from J, the junction kept 1 base outside the gene matches. The CDR3 is 14 amino acids. The CDR3: CASSGQGDYNEQFF. In DNA, the CDR3 is TGTGCCAGCAGTGGACAGGGGGACTACAATGAGCAGTTCTTC.

This chain uses TRBV7-2 with TRBJ2-4, with 8 positions matching TRBD2. V lost 1 base, J lost 1 base, and 12 bases stayed unmatched. CDR3 length: 19 residues. The germline CDR1 and CDR2 sequences are SGHTA and FQGNSA. For the CDR3, the DNA is TGTGCCAGCAGCTTAGTTCCTCCCCTTAGCGGGGCCGCCAAAAACATTCAGTACTTC. Encoded protein: CASSLVPPLSGAAKNIQYF.

This clone was seen only once. The V call is TRBV12-5, the J call TRBJ2-1; D unclear. V was shortened by 0 bases and J by 0 bases, with 9 bases between the two germline ends. This CDR3 has 16 residues. CDR1 and CDR2 (germline): LGHNT, FRNRAP. The CDR3 DNA sequence: TGTGCTAGTGGTTTGGTAGTTACACGCTCCTACAATGAGCAGTTCTTC. Translation: CASGLVVTRSYNEQFF. The full variable domain, in which reference TRBV12-5 and TRBJ2-1 provide the parts outside the CDR3, is DARVTQTPRHKVTEMGQEVTMRCQPILGHNTVFWYRQTMMQGLELLAYFRNRAPLDDSGMPKDRFSAEMPDATLATLKIQPSEPRDSAVYFCASGLVVTRSYNEQFFGPGTRLTVL.

The genes are TRBV29-1 and TRBJ2-6; no definite D call. The CDR3 is made up of 16 amino acids. V gave up 5 bases and J gave up 0 bases, with 14 bases separating them. Germline V gives CDR1 SQVTM, CDR2 ANQGSEA. In nucleotides, the CDR3 is TGCAGCGTTCGTTTAGGACCTAACTCTGGGGCCAACGTCCTGACTTTC. Its translation is CSVRLGPNSGANVLTF.

V and J are TRBV19 and TRBJ2-2; D remains unclear. Germline CDR1 is LNHDA and CDR2 is SQIVND (reference sequence). V was trimmed by 3 bases and J by 2 bases, leaving 10 bases between them. The CDR3 runs to 15 residues. This CDR3 reads CASSIIGRNTGELFF. The DNA of the CDR3 is TGTGCCAGTAGTATTATTGGGCGAAACACCGGGGAGCTGTTTTTT.

The chain recombines TRBV10-2 with TRBJ2-7; D is possibly TRBD2 (6 bases). Trimming pared 8 bases from V and 0 bases from J, leaving 11 bases between. Per the germline V gene, CDR1 is WSHSY and CDR2 is SAAADI. This CDR3 contains 13 residues. The CDR3 DNA follows: TGCGCCAGCGTAGCGGATAGCTCCTACGAGCAGTACTTC. Protein product: CASVADSSYEQYF.

Comments on this clone: The same CDR3 arises from other DNA sequences in this sample as well. The chain combines TRBV18 with TRBJ1-3; no clear D gene. V shed 3 bases and J shed 0 bases, with 6 bases lying between them. The CDR3 has 14 residues. Germline assignment: CDR1 KGHSH and CDR2 LQKENI. CDR3 nucleotide sequence: TGTGCCAGCTCACCGGTTGGCTCTGGAAACACCATATATTTT. Protein sequence: CASSPVGSGNTIYF.

V is TRBV5-1 and J is TRBJ2-2, with 8 nucleotides matching TRBD1. V was pared by 2 bases and J by 6 bases, with 15 bases of the junction left unmatched. The V gene's germline CDR1 is SGHRS and CDR2 YFSETQ. This CDR3 contains 18 residues. CDR3 in DNA: TGCGCCAGCAGCTTTTTCCCGATCGGGGCAGGGGGCTCCGGGGAGCTGTTTTTT. It specifies CASSFFPIGAGGSGELFF. The entire variable domain, with the rest obtained from reference TRBV5-1 and TRBJ2-2, is as follows: KAGVTQTPRYLIKTRGQQVTLSCSPISGHRSVSWYQQTPGQGLQFLFEYFSETQRNKGNFPGRFSGRQFSNSRSEMNVSTLELGDSALYLCASSFFPIGAGGSGELFFGEGSRLTVL.

This chain uses TRBV10-1 with TRBJ1-2, with D possibly being TRBD1 (6 bases). The CDR3 extends over 13 amino acids. V lost 4 bases and J 3 bases, leaving 9 bases between the germline ends. Germline CDR1 WNHNN, CDR2 SYGVQD (reference sequence). The CDR3 region is CASSVNRDYGYTF. The CDR3 DNA reads as TGCGCCAGCAGTGTAAACAGGGACTATGGCTACACCTTC.

The rearrangement uses TRBV14 and TRBJ1-2; D gene ambiguous. The V gene lost 4 bases and the J gene lost 8 bases, with 17 bases spanning the gap. Per germline, CDR1 SGHDN and CDR2 FVKESK. This CDR3 is 14 amino acids long. CDR3 sequence (DNA): TGTGCCAGCAGCCTCGCCCCGGGAGTAGGCGGCTACACCTTC. It translates to CASSLAPGVGGYTF.

The rearrangement joins TRBV28 to TRBJ1-4; possibly TRBD1 for D (6 bases). Trimming took off 5 bases at V and 5 bases at J, with 15 bases between the two ends. Germline CDR1 MDHEN, CDR2 SYDVKM. CDR3 length: 15 residues. Written as DNA, the CDR3 is TGTGCCAGCAGTCCTAGACAGGTTGGGAATGAAAAACTGTTTTTT. Translation gives CASSPRQVGNEKLFF.

As regards this clone: The sample carries other DNA sequences with the same CDR3. V gene TRBV29-1 combines with J gene TRBJ1-1, with D hard to call. Looked up from germline, CDR1 is SQVTM and CDR2 is ANQGSEA. This CDR3 contains 13 residues. The V gene lost 4 bases and the J gene lost 0 bases, with 9 bases spanning the gap. In DNA form, the CDR3 reads TGCAGCGTTGCTGGGAGAATGAACACTGAAGCTTTCTTT. It yields the protein CSVAGRMNTEAFF. Full variable domain (remainder filled in from reference TRBV29-1 and TRBJ1-1): SAVISQKPSRDICQRGTSLTIQCQVDSQVTMMFWYRQQPGQSLTLIATANQGSEATYESGFVIDKFPISRPNLTFSTLTVSNMSPEDSSIYLCSVAGRMNTEAFFGQGTRLTVV.

The chain carries TRBV6-1 and TRBJ1-5; possible D gene TRBD1, 6 bases. The germline V gene encodes CDR1 MNHNS and CDR2 SASEGT. The CDR3 has 14 residues. Trimming left V 0 bases short and J 7 bases short, with 10 bases between. CDR3 nucleotide sequence: TGTGCCAGCAGTGAAGCGCTTCAGGGGCAGCCCCAGCATTTT. Residues: CASSEALQGQPQHF.

V usage is TRBV7-2 and J usage is TRBJ2-1; D gene ambiguous. The CDR3 totals 14 residues. Trimming removed 2 bases at V and 3 bases at J, with 8 bases between. Germline CDR1 SGHTA, CDR2 FQGNSA. CDR3 sequence reads: CASSLYQIYNEQFF. The CDR3 nucleotides are TGTGCCAGCAGCTTATATCAGATCTACAATGAGCAGTTCTTC.

This clone has a single count. The chain recombines TRBV27 with TRBJ1-5; weak D call: TRBD1 (5 bases). The CDR3 runs 15 residues. Trimming pared 0 bases from V and 1 base from J, leaving 7 bases between. Germline CDR1 MNHEY, CDR2 SMNVEV (reference sequence). The CDR3 DNA is TGTGCCAGCAGTTTATCGGGACTGAGCAATCAGCCCCAGCATTTT. Translation gives CASSLSGLSNQPQHF.

The rearrangement uses TRBV28 and TRBJ2-1; 10 bases fit TRBD2. CDR1 and CDR2 from the germline V gene are MDHEN and SYDVKM. The ends lost 6 bases at V and 3 bases at J; junction bases unmatched: 8. This CDR3 has 16 residues. This CDR3 reads CASRSTGLAVYNEQFF. The CDR3 DNA reads TGTGCCAGCAGGTCAACCGGACTAGCGGTCTACAATGAGCAGTTCTTC.

This clone was seen only once. The chain joins TRBV10-1 to TRBJ2-3; a weak D match, TRBD2 (5 bases). CDR1 and CDR2 (germline): WNHNN, SYGVQD (reference sequence). V was clipped by 6 bases and J by 5 bases, with 12 bases between them. The CDR3 extends over 13 amino acids. CDR3 loop: CASSGMGLDTQYF. The DNA for the CDR3 is TGCGCCAGCAGCGGGATGGGCCTAGATACGCAGTATTTT.

This sequence joins TRBV5-8 and TRBJ1-2; 9 bases are a match to TRBD1. The CDR3 length is 15 residues. The trim removed 2 bases at V and 0 bases at J, leaving 2 bases unmatched. CDR1 and CDR2 from the germline V gene are SGHTS and YDEGEE. The DNA of the CDR3 is TGTGCCAGCAGCTTAAGGGACAGGGCTAACTATGGCTACACCTTC. Amino acid sequence: CASSLRDRANYGYTF.

This clone was detected only once. The rearrangement joins TRBV5-4 to TRBJ1-2; 8 bases fit TRBD1. The CDR3 spans 13 residues. The V gene's germline CDR1 is SGHNT and CDR2 YYREEE (reference sequence). Trimming cost V 4 bases and J 11 bases; bases outside gene matches: 10. DNA for the CDR3: TGTGCCAGCAGCCTGACAGGGGATGACTCGTACACCTTC. Protein product: CASSLTGDDSYTF.

The chain links TRBV28 to TRBJ2-3; weak D call: TRBD2 (6 bases). The CDR3 is 14 residues long. Deletions cut 1 base from V and 11 bases from J, with 16 bases between. Per the germline V gene, CDR1 is MDHEN and CDR2 is SYDVKM. CDR3 DNA: TGTGCCAGCAGTTTATCCCGTGGGAGGAGGAGGCAGTATTTT. This sequence encodes CASSLSRGRRRQYF.

The chain has TRBV5-1 and TRBJ2-1; D not resolved. Deletions cut 0 bases from V and 9 bases from J, with 10 bases between. Germline V gene data show CDR1 as SGHRS and CDR2 as YFSETQ. This CDR3 has 13 residues. CDR3 residues: CASSLVNSGEQFF. As DNA, the CDR3 is TGCGCCAGCAGCTTGGTCAACTCGGGTGAGCAGTTCTTC.

This chain links TRBV18 with TRBJ2-5; TRBD1 matches at 10 bases. The germline CDR1 and CDR2 sequences are KGHSH and LQKENI. V gave up 3 bases and J gave up 1 base; unmatched junction bases: 5. There are 16 residues in the CDR3. CDR3 nucleotide sequence: TGTGCCAGCTCACCGAAGACAGGGGGCCTCCAAGAGACCCAGTACTTC. Translated: CASSPKTGGLQETQYF.

Concerning this clone itself: Other DNA variants within this sample encode the same CDR3. The chain couples TRBV5-4 to TRBJ1-1; D not resolved. With 4 bases removed from V and 0 bases from J, the gap between germline ends came to 1 base. Germline V gene lookup returns CDR1 SGHNT and CDR2 YYREEE (reference sequence). CDR3 length equals 11 residues. The CDR3 nucleotides read TGTGCCAGCAGCCTGAACACTGAAGCTTTCTTT. Translated: CASSLNTEAFF.

The rearrangement uses TRBV6-1 and TRBJ1-2; maybe TRBD1 (5 bases). The CDR3 covers 18 residues. Germline V gene sequence: CDR1 MNHNS, CDR2 SASEGT. V was clipped by 5 bases and J by 4 bases, with 26 bases between them. The CDR3 region is CASSKGLDRASGGYGYTF. The CDR3 bases are TGTGCCAGCAGTAAAGGCCTGGACCGAGCCTCGGGGGGCTATGGCTACACCTTC.

The V call is TRBV7-2, the J call TRBJ2-7; TRBD1 matches 8 bases. V was clipped by 4 bases and J by 6 bases; unmatched bases: 8. Germline-derived CDR1 and CDR2 are SGHTA and FQGNSA. This CDR3 has 14 residues. This CDR3 reads CASSYVTGVSEQYF. The CDR3 DNA is TGTGCCAGCAGCTATGTGACAGGGGTTAGCGAGCAGTACTTC.

Remarks on this clone: Other DNA sequences in the sample encode the same CDR3. The genes are TRBV19 and TRBJ2-7, with 10 bases aligning to TRBD1. CDR3 length: 14 amino acids. The germline V gene has CDR1 LNHDA and CDR2 SQIVND (reference sequence). Trimming cost V 6 bases and J 0 bases; bases outside gene matches: 2. The CDR3 loop reads CASRGQGSSYEQYF. The CDR3 bases are TGTGCCAGTAGGGGACAGGGGAGCTCCTACGAGCAGTACTTC. The full variable domain, in which reference TRBV19 and TRBJ2-7 provide the parts outside the CDR3, is DGGITQSPKYLFRKEGQNVTLSCEQNLNHDAMYWYRQDPGQGLRLIYYSQIVNDFQKGDIAEGYSVSREKKESFPLTVTSAQKNPTAFYLCASRGQGSSYEQYFGPGTRLTVT.

The J gene is TRBJ2-5, the V gene TRBV14, with TRBD2 as a possible D gene (5 bases). The CDR3 has 16 residues. CDR1 SGHDN and CDR2 FVKESK come from the germline V gene. The V and J ends lost 0 bases and 2 bases respectively, with 13 bases between them. The CDR3 sequence is CASSQEAGMGQETQYF. DNA of the CDR3: TGTGCCAGCAGCCAAGAGGCCGGGATGGGGCAAGAGACCCAGTACTTC.

J is TRBJ1-1 and V is TRBV7-9; tentative D call: TRBD1 (6 bases). Germline-derived CDR1 and CDR2 are SEHNR and FQNEAQ (reference sequence). V was pared by 5 bases and J by 1 base, with 11 bases between. The CDR3 is 14 residues long. For the CDR3, the DNA is TGTGCCAGCAGCAATCCGGGACAGAACACTGAAGCTTTCTTT. As protein: CASSNPGQNTEAFF.

Only one count was recorded for this clone. The chain couples TRBV4-3 to TRBJ2-1; TRBD2 matches at 9 bases. CDR1 LGHNA and CDR2 YSLEER come from the germline V gene. The CDR3 has 14 amino acids. V gave up 3 bases and J gave up 8 bases; unmatched junction bases: 5. The CDR3 here is CASSHPGTSYEQFF. DNA of the CDR3: TGCGCCAGCAGCCACCCCGGGACTAGCTATGAGCAGTTCTTC.

As for this clone: This sample includes further DNA sequences coding for the same CDR3. This chain uses TRBV2 with TRBJ2-1; the D gene is possibly TRBD2 (6 bases). The CDR3 is made up of 13 amino acids. The V end lost 6 bases, the J end lost 4 bases, and 10 bases lay between the germline ends. Germline CDR1 reads SNHLY; CDR2 reads FYNNEI. The CDR3 region is CASREGGYNEQFF. For the CDR3, the DNA is TGTGCCAGCAGGGAGGGCGGGTACAATGAGCAGTTCTTC.

This chain uses TRBV9 with TRBJ2-7; no definite D call. The CDR3 is made up of 14 amino acids. Looked up from germline, CDR1 is SGDLS and CDR2 is YYNGEE. Trimming left V 4 bases short and J 0 bases short, with 11 bases between. The CDR3, as DNA: TGTGCCAGCAGCCCCGTTACTTCCTCCTACGAGCAGTACTTC. Protein product: CASSPVTSSYEQYF. The full variable domain, its missing parts supplied by reference TRBV9 and TRBJ2-7, is DSGVTQTPKHLITATGQRVTLRCSPRSGDLSVYWYQQSLDQGLQFLIQYYNGEERAKGNILERFSAQQFPDLHSELNLSSLELGDSALYFCASSPVTSSYEQYFGPGTRLTVT.